The clone carrying this TCR beta chain occurred a few times. Antigen unknown. The CDR3 consists of 15 residues. V trimming: 3 bases; J trimming: 1 base; junction bases outside the gene matches: 7. Germline CDR1 and CDR2: SGHRS and YFSETQ. Semi-nested PCR with Nested Universal Primer A followed constant-region reverse priming of full-length variable regions. TCRdb re-derived calls from the 5' RACE reads in MiXCR, one entry per CDR3 protein. The sample holds just under 65,000 distinct CDR3 sequences, approximately 23% seen once. Findings and limits, study-wide: In terms of TCR gene usage, tumor memory CD4+ T cells clustered together with blood and lymph node memory CD4+ cells, as well as with lymph node naive CD4+ cells. Tumor Tregs overlapped most with tumor, then blood, naive CD4+ cells.

The rearrangement uses TRBV5-1 and TRBJ2-7; 7 bases match TRBD1. The TCR comes from a female donor with breast cancer. What was sequenced was memory CD4+ T cells sorted from a lymph node. Subset denoted: memory CD4+ T cells, CD4+CD45RO+CD25-. Written as DNA, the CDR3 is TGCGCCAGCAGCTACAGACAGGGCGTATCCTACGAGCAGTACTTC. It translates to CASSYRQGVSYEQYF.